Here is one T cell receptor beta chain with its context. The sample originates from a study of blood T cell repertoires in COVID-19. The wider study: The origin of the acute and convalescent COVID-19 samples was the United States, Italy and Spain. PBMCs, B-cell-depleted T cells, or T cells provided the cDNA or gDNA that made up the material.

The CDR3 spans 16 residues. This table comes from immunoSEQ multiplex PCR, and its TCRdb copy is limited to in-frame clones, with some not included. This repertoire shows around 130,000 clones, roughly four fifths found once; its top ten account for about 9.9%. The clonotype was recovered from a man aged 40-49 years with active or convalescent COVID-19. Material: peripheral blood. The chain combines TRBV21-1 with TRBJ2-1; no check of the table's D call, TRBD2, against the DNA was made. TRBV21-1 has pseudogene status. As DNA, the CDR3 is TGTGCCAGCAGCCTCGTGCCCGGGACTAGCGGGGGGTCAGAGTTCTTC. Its protein product is CASSLVPGTSGGSEFF.